The 6 T cell receptor beta chains reported below all come from one sample, sequenced in a study of CD8 T cells in ankylosing spondylitis. MiXCR, run by TCRdb on the 5' RACE reads, gives a single entry per CDR3 protein. The table includes 200,000 to 250,000 distinct CDR3 sequences, approximately 20% detected once. Antigen specificity for these receptors is unknown. Study-level results: Ankylosing spondylitis blood appeared to be characterized by a TCR beta motif of about eight highly homologous variants.

The sequenced sample was blood, either unsorted or a sorted T cell fraction (not recorded which). Source of these receptors: a male donor with ankylosing spondylitis.

In this sample, this clonotype turned up a few times. The chain couples TRBV4-1 to TRBJ2-1; 12 positions match TRBD2. Germline assignment: CDR1 MGHRA and CDR2 YSYEKL. With V trimmed by 0 bases and J by 4 bases, 4 bases remained unmatched. CDR3 length: 17 amino acids. The CDR3 loop reads CASSQEPGLAGYNEQFF. Written as DNA, the CDR3 is TGCGCCAGCAGCCAAGAACCAGGACTAGCGGGGTACAATGAGCAGTTCTTC.

This clonotype was observed many times. J is TRBJ2-7 and V is TRBV19; a weak D match, TRBD1 (6 bases). This CDR3 is built from 13 residues. CDR1 is LNHDA and CDR2 is SQIVND in the germline V gene (reference sequence). V dropped 9 bases and J dropped 2 bases, with 14 bases sitting between them. The CDR3 here is CASSPGQTYEQYF. CDR3 in DNA: TGTGCCAGCAGTCCCGGACAGACCTACGAGCAGTACTTC.

This clonotype appeared a few times. This chain uses TRBV7-9 with TRBJ2-5; D may be TRBD1 (5 bases). Germline V gene sequence: CDR1 SEHNR, CDR2 FQNEAQ (reference sequence). Trimming removed 5 bases at V and 5 bases at J, with 21 bases between. This CDR3 has 16 residues. CDR3 sequence reads: CASSLEWGHQWETQYF. CDR3 DNA: TGTGCCAGCAGCCTGGAATGGGGCCACCAGTGGGAGACCCAGTACTTC. Variable domain in full (rest from reference TRBV7-9 and TRBJ2-5): DTGVSQNPRHKITKRGQNVTFRCDPISEHNRLYWYRQTLGQGPEFLTYFQNEAQLEKSRLLSDRFSAERPKGSFSTLEIQRTEQGDSAMYLCASSLEWGHQWETQYFGPGTRLLVL.

This clonotype appeared a few times. The chain is built from TRBV4-2 and TRBJ2-7, with D unclear. Between the trimmed V and J ends, which lost 0 bases and 3 bases, there was a span of 18 bases. From germline, CDR1 is LGHNA and CDR2 YNFKEQ. This CDR3 has 17 amino acids. The CDR3 sequence: CASSQELAESSLYEQYF. CDR3 sequence (DNA): TGTGCCAGCAGCCAAGAGTTGGCGGAGTCGTCCCTCTACGAGCAGTACTTC.

This clonotype has just a few counts. Here the CDR3 DNA reads TGTGCCAGCAGCGAAGTCATGGGGCCTTACAATGAGCAGTTCTTC. Residues: CASSEVMGPYNEQFF. V usage is TRBV5-6 and J usage is TRBJ2-1; maybe TRBD1 (5 bases). The V gene's germline CDR1 is SGHDT and CDR2 YYEEEE. The CDR3 totals 15 residues. V lost 4 bases and J lost 4, with 15 bases in between.

The chain recombines TRBV5-4 with TRBJ2-3, with TRBD2 matching 8 bases. The CDR3 length is 14 residues. Germline CDR1 reads SGHNT; CDR2 reads YYREEE (reference sequence). V shed 4 bases and J 3 bases; nucleotides not matched to a gene: 4. This chain's CDR3 is CASSPIAGTDTQYF. CDR3 DNA sequence: TGTGCCAGCAGCCCTATAGCGGGAACAGATACGCAGTATTTT.